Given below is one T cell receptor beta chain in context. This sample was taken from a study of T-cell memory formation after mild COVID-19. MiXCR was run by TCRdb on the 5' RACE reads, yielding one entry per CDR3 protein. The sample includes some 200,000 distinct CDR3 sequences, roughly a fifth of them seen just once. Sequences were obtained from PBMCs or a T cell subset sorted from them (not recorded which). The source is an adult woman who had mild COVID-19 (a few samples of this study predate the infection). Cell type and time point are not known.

The CDR3 region is CASSEDLGRPDTQYF. Here the CDR3 DNA reads TGTGCCAGCAGTGAAGATTTGGGCAGACCAGATACGCAGTATTTT. This rearrangement joins TRBV6-1 to TRBJ2-3; no definite D call. V was shortened by 1 base and J by 4 bases, with 12 bases between the two germline ends. From germline, CDR1 is MNHNS and CDR2 SASEGT. The CDR3 is 15 amino acids.